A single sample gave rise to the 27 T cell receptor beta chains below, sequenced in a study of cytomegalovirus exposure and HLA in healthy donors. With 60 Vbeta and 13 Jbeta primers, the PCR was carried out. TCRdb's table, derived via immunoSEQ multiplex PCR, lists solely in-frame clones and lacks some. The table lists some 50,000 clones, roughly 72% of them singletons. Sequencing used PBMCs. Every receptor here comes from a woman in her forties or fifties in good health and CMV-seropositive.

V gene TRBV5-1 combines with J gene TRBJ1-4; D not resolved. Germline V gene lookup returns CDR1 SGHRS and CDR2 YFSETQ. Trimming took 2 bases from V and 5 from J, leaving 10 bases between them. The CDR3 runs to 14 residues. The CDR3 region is CASSLRGPNEKLFF. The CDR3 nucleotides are TGCGCCAGCAGCTTAAGAGGGCCGAATGAAAAACTGTTTTTT. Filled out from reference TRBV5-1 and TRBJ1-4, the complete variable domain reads KAGVTQTPRYLIKTRGQQVTLSCSPISGHRSVSWYQQTPGQGLQFLFEYFSETQRNKGNFPGRFSGRQFSNSRSEMNVSTLELGDSALYLCASSLRGPNEKLFFGSGTQLSVL.

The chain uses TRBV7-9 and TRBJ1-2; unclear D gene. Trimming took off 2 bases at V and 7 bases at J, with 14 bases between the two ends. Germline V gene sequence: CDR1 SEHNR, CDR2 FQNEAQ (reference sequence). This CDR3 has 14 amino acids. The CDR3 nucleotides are TGTGCCAGCAGCTTAAGTGGCCCTCTCTTTGGCTACACCTTC. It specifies CASSLSGPLFGYTF.

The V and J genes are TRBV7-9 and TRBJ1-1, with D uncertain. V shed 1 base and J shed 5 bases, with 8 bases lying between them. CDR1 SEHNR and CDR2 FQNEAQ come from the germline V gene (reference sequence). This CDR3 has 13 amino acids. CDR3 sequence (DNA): TGTGCCAGCAGCTTAGAAAGTAGAACTGAAGCTTTCTTT. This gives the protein CASSLESRTEAFF.

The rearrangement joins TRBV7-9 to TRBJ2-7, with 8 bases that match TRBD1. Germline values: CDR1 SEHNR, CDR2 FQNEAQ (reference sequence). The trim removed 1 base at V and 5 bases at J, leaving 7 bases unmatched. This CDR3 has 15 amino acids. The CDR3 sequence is CASSLGGTGHDEQYF. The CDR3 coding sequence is TGTGCCAGCAGCTTAGGTGGGACAGGTCATGACGAGCAGTACTTC.

Here the CDR3 reads CASSPTGFNEKLFF. The CDR3 DNA is TGTGCCAGCAGCCCCACAGGGTTTAATGAAAAACTGTTTTTT. This chain links TRBV7-2 with TRBJ1-4; D may be TRBD1 (6 bases). Per the germline V gene, CDR1 is SGHTA and CDR2 is FQGNSA. V was clipped by 5 bases and J by 4 bases, with 11 bases between them. The CDR3 loop spans 14 amino acids.

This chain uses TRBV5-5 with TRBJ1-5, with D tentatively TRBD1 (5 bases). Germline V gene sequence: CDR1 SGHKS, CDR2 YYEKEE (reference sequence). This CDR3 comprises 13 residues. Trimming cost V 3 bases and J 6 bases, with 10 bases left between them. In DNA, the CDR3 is TGTGCCAGCAGCTCGGGGGGTAGTCAGCCCCAGCATTTT. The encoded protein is CASSSGGSQPQHF. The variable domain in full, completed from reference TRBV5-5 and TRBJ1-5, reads DAGVTQSPTHLIKTRGQQVTLRCSPISGHKSVSWYQQVLGQGPQFIFQYYEKEERGRGNFPDRFSARQFPNYSSELNVNALLLGDSALYLCASSSGGSQPQHFGDGTRLSIL.

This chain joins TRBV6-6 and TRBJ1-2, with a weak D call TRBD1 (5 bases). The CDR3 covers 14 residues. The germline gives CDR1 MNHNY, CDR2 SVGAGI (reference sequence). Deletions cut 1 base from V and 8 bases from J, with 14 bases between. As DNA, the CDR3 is TGTGCCAGCAGTTACTGGGATCAGGGAGGGGGCTACACCTTC. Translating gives CASSYWDQGGGYTF.

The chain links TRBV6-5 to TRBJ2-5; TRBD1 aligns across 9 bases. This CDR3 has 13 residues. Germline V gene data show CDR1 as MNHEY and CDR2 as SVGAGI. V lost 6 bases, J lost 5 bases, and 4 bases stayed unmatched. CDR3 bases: TGTGCCAGCAGCTCAGACAGGGGGGAGACCCAGTACTTC. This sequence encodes CASSSDRGETQYF.

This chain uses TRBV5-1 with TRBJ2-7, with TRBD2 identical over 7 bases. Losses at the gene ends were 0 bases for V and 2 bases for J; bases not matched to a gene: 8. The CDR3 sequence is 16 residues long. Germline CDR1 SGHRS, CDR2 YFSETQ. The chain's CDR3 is CASSLVRYGGTYEQYF. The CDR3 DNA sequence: TGCGCCAGCAGCTTGGTCAGATACGGGGGGACCTACGAGCAGTACTTC.

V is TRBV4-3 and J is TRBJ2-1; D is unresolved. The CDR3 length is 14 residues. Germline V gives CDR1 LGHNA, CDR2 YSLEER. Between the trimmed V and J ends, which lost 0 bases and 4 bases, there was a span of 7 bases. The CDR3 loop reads CASSQDPTYNEQFF. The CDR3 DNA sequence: TGCGCCAGCAGCCAAGATCCGACTTACAATGAGCAGTTCTTC.

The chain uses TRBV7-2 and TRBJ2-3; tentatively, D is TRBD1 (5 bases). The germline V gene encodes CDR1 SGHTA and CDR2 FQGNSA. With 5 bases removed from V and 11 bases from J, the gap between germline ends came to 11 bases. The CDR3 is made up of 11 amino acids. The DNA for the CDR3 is TGTGCCAGCAGCCCTCGACAGTGGCAGTATTTT. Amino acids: CASSPRQWQYF.

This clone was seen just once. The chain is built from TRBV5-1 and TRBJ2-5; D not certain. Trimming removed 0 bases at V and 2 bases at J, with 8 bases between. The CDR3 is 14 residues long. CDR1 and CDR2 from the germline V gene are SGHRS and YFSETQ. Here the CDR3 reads CASSLGQIQETQYF. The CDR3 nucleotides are TGCGCCAGCAGCTTGGGGCAGATACAAGAGACCCAGTACTTC.

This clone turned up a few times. The CDR3 coding sequence is TGTGCCACCAGCAAAACCGGGGACACTGAAGCTTTCTTT. This sequence encodes CATSKTGDTEAFF. The rearrangement joins TRBV15 to TRBJ1-1; no reliable D call. This CDR3 has 13 amino acids. The germline V and J ends were trimmed by 4 bases and 3 bases, with 9 bases remaining between them. The V gene's germline CDR1 is LNHNV and CDR2 YYDKDF (reference sequence).

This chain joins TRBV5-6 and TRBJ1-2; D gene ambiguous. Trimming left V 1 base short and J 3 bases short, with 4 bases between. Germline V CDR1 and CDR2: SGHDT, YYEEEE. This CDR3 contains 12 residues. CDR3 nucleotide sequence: TGTGCCAGCAGCTTGTTCGACTATGGCTACACCTTC. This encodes CASSLFDYGYTF.

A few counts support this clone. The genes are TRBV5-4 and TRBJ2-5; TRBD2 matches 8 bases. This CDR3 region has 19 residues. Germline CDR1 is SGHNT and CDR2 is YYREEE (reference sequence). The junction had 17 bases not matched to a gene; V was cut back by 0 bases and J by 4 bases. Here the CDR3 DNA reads TGTGCCAGCAGCTTGGGGGGATCCGGGACTAGAAGGGTGGGAGAGACCCAGTACTTC. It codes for CASSLGGSGTRRVGETQYF.

In DNA form, the CDR3 reads TGTGCAGAGGTCGGCCTGAAGACTAGCACAGATACGCAGTATTTT. Protein: CAEVGLKTSTDTQYF. The chain recombines TRBV7-9 with TRBJ2-3; D is unresolved. The CDR3 loop spans 15 amino acids. In germline, CDR1 is SEHNR, CDR2 FQNEAQ (reference sequence).

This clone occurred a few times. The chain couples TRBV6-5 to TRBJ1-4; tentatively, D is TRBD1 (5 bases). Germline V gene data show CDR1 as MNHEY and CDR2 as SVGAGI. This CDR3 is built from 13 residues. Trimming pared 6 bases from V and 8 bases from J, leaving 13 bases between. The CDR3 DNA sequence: TGTGCCAGCAGACGACAGAGCCGAGAAAAACTGTTTTTT. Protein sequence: CASRRQSREKLFF.

The chain's CDR3 is CASSPLRRDTIYF. CDR3 DNA sequence: TGTGCCAGCAGTCCCCTCAGGAGGGACACCATATATTTT. The J gene is TRBJ1-3, the V gene TRBV27; D is unresolved. V lost 5 bases, J lost 8 bases, and 13 bases lay in between. Germline V gives CDR1 MNHEY, CDR2 SMNVEV (reference sequence). This CDR3 spans 13 amino acids.

CDR3 in DNA: TGTGCCAGCAGCTTAGGCCTCTCGCCCCGGAGAGGAGAGCAGTACTTC. Translated, it gives CASSLGLSPRRGEQYF. The chain employs TRBV7-9 and TRBJ2-7; unclear D gene. The CDR3 has 16 residues. Trimming shortened V by 1 base and J by 7 bases, and 20 bases separated the two germline ends. Per germline, CDR1 SEHNR and CDR2 FQNEAQ (reference sequence).

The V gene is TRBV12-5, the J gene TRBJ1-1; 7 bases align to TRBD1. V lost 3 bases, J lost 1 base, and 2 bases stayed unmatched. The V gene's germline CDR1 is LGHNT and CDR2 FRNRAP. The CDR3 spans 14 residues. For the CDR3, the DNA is TGTGCTAGTGGTTTAGGGACAGAGAACACTGAAGCTTTCTTT. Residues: CASGLGTENTEAFF.

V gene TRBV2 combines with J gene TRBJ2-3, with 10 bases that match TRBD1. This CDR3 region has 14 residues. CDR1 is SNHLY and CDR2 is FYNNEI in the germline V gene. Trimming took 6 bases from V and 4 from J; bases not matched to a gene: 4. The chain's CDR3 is CASRPGTGADTQYF. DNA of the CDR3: TGTGCCAGCAGACCCGGGACAGGGGCAGATACGCAGTATTTT.

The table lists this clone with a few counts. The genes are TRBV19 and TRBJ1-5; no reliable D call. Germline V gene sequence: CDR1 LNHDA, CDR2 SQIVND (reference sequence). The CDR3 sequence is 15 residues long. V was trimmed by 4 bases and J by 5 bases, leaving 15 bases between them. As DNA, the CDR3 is TGTGCCAGTAGTAATTTCATGGGGAGTCATCAGCCCCAGCATTTT. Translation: CASSNFMGSHQPQHF. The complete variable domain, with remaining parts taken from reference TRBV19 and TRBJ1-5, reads DGGITQSPKYLFRKEGQNVTLSCEQNLNHDAMYWYRQDPGQGLRLIYYSQIVNDFQKGDIAEGYSVSREKKESFPLTVTSAQKNPTAFYLCASSNFMGSHQPQHFGDGTRLSIL.

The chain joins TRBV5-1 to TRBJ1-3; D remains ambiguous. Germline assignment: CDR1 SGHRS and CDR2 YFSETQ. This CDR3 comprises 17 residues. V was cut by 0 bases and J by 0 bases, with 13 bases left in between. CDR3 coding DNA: TGCGCCAGCAGCTTGGGGAGGACCGGGTTCTCTGGAAACACCATATATTTT. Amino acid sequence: CASSLGRTGFSGNTIYF.

The CDR3 region is CASSTSPSQEQYF. CDR3 in DNA: TGTGCCAGCAGCACCAGTCCTTCGCAGGAGCAGTACTTC. The rearrangement joins TRBV9 to TRBJ2-7; D is unresolved. Trimming removed 4 bases at V and 7 bases at J, with 15 bases between. The germline gives CDR1 SGDLS, CDR2 YYNGEE. There are 13 residues in the CDR3.

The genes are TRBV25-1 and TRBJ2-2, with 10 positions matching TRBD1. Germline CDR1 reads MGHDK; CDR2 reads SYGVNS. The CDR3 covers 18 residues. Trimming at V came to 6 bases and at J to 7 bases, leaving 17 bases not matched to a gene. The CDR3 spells CASSRRAYGTGADGELFF. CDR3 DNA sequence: TGTGCCAGCAGCCGGAGGGCCTATGGGACAGGGGCGGACGGGGAGCTGTTTTTT. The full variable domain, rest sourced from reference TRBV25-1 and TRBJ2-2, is EADIYQTPRYLVIGTGKKITLECSQTMGHDKMYWYQQDPGMELHLIHYSYGVNSTEKGDLSSESTVSRIRTEHFPLTLESARPSHTSQYLCASSRRAYGTGADGELFFGEGSRLTVL.

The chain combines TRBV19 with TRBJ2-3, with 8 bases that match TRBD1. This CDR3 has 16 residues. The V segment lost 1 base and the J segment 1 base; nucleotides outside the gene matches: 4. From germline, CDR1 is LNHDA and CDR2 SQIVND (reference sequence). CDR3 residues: CASSIGPGQGTDTQYF. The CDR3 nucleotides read TGTGCCAGTAGTATAGGTCCGGGACAGGGCACAGATACGCAGTATTTT.

The CDR3 region is CASSQDQGALSAYEQYF. The CDR3 DNA is TGCGCCAGCAGCCAAGATCAAGGGGCGCTCAGTGCATACGAGCAGTACTTC. The chain recombines TRBV4-3 with TRBJ2-7; maybe TRBD1 (5 bases). V was clipped by 0 bases and J by 4 bases, with 19 bases between them. The CDR3 runs 17 residues. Germline CDR1 and CDR2: LGHNA and YSLEER.